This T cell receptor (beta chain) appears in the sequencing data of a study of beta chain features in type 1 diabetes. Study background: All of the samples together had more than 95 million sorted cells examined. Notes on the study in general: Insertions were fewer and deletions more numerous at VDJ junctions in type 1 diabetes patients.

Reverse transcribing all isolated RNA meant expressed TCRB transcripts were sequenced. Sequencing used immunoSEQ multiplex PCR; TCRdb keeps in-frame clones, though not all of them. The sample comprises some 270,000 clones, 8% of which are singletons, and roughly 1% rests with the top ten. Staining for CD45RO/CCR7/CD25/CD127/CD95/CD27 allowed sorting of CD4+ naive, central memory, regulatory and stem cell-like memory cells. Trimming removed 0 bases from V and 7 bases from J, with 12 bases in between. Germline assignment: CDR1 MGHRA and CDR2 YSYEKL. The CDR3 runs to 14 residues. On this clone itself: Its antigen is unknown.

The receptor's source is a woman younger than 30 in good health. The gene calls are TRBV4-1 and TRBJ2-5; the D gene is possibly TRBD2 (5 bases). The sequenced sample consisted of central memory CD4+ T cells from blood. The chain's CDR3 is CASSQDWGVGTQYF. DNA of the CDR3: TGCGCCAGCAGCCAAGATTGGGGAGTGGGGACCCAGTACTTC.